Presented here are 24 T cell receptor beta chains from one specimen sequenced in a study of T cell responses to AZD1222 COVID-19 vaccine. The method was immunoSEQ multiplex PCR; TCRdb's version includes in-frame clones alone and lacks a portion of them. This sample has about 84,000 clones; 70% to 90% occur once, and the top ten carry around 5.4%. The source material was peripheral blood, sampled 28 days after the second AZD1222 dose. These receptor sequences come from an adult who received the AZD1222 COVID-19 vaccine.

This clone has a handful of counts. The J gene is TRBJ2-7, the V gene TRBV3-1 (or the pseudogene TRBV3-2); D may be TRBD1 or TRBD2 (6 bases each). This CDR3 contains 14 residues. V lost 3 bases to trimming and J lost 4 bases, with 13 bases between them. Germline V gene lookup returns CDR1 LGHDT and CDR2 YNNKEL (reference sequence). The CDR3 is CASSQRRGAYEQYF. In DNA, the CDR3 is TGTGCCAGCAGCCAGAGGAGGGGGGCTTACGAGCAGTACTTC.

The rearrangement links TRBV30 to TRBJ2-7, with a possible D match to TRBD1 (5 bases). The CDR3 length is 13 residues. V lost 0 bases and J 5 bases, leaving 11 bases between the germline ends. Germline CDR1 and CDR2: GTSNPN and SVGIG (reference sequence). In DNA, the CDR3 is TGTGCCTGGAGTGTAGGGGATCGCGACGAGCAGTACTTC. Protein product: CAWSVGDRDEQYF.

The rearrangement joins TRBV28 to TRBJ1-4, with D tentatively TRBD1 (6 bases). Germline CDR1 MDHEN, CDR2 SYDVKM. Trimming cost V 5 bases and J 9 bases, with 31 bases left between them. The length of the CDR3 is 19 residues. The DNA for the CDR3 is TGTGCCAGCAGTCCCTGGACAGACTTCTCTTCTATTCAGAGAAAAAAACTGTTTTTT. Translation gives CASSPWTDFSSIQRKKLFF.

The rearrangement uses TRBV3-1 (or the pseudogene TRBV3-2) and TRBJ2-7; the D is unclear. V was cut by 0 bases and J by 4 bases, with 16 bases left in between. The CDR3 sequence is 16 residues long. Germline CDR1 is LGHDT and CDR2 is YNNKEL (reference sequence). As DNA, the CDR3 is TGTGCCAGCAGCCAAGACTGGGGTCGGGTCACTTACGAGCAGTACTTC. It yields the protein CASSQDWGRVTYEQYF.

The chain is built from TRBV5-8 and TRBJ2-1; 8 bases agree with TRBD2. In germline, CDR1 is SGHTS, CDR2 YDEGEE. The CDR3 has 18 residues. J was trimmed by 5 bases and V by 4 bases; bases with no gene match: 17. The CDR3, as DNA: TGTGCCAGCAGCCGACCGGGACTAGTTTCTTATCCGAACAATGAGCAGTTCTTC. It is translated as CASSRPGLVSYPNNEQFF.

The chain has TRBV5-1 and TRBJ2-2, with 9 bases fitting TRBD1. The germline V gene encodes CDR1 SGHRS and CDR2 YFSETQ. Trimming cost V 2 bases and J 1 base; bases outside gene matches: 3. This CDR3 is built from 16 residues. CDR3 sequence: CASSLPGQGNTGELFF. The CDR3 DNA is TGCGCCAGCAGCTTACCGGGACAGGGGAACACCGGGGAGCTGTTTTTT.

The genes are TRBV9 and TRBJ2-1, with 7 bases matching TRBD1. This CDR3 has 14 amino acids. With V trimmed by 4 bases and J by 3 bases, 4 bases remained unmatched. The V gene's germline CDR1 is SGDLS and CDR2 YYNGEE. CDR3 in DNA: TGTGCCAGCAGCCTGGGACAGCTCTACAATGAGCAGTTCTTC. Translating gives CASSLGQLYNEQFF.

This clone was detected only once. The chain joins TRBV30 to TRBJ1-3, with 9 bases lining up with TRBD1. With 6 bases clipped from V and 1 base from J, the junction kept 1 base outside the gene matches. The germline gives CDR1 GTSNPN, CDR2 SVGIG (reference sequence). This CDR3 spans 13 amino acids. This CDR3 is CACDRGSGNTIYF. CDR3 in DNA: TGTGCCTGTGACAGGGGGTCTGGAAACACCATATATTTT.

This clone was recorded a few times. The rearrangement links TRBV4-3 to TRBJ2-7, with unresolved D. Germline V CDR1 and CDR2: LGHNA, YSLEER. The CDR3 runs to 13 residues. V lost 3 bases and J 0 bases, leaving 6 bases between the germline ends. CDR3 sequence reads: CASSHETSYEQYF. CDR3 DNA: TGCGCCAGCAGCCATGAGACCTCCTACGAGCAGTACTTC.

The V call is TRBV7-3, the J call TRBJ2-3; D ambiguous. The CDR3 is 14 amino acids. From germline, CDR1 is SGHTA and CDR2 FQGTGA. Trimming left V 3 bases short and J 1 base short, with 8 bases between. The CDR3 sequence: CASSFLGGTDTQYF. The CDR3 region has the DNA TGTGCCAGCAGCTTCCTAGGCGGCACAGATACGCAGTATTTT.

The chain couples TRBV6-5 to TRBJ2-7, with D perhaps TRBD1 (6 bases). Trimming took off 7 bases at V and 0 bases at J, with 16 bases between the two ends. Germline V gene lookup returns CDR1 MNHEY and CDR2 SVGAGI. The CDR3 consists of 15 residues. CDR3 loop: CASTLDRRISYEQYF. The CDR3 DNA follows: TGTGCCAGCACCTTGGACAGACGAATCTCCTACGAGCAGTACTTC.

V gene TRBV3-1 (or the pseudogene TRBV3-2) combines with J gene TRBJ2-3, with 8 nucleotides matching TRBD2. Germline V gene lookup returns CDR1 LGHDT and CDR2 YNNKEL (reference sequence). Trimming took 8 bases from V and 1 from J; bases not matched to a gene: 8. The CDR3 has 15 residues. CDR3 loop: CASSRGRGGTDTQYF. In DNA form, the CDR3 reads TGTGCCAGCTCCCGGGGGCGGGGGGGCACAGATACGCAGTATTTT.

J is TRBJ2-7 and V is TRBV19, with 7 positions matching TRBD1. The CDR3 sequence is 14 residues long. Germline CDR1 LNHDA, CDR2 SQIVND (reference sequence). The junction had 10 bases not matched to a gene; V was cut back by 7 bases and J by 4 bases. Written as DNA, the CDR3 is TGTGCCAGTACCCAACAGGGGAACCGTTACGAGCAGTACTTC. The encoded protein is CASTQQGNRYEQYF.

The CDR3 region has the DNA TGTGCCAGCAGTTTACGCGGTGAAGCTTTCTTT. The encoded protein is CASSLRGEAFF. V and J are TRBV28 and TRBJ1-1; D is undetermined. Germline assignment: CDR1 MDHEN and CDR2 SYDVKM. V lost 2 bases to trimming and J lost 7 bases, with 5 bases between them. The CDR3 consists of 11 residues.

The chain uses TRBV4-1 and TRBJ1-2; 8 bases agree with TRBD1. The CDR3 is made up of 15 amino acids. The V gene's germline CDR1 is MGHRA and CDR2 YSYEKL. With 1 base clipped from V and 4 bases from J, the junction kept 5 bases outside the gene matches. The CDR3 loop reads CASSQGPGTGYGYTF. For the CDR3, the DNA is TGCGCCAGCAGCCAAGGGCCTGGGACAGGCTATGGCTACACCTTC.

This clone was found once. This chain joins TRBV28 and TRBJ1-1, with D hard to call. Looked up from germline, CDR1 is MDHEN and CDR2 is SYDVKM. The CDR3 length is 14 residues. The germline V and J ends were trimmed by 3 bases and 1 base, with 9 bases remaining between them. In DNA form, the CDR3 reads TGTGCCAGCAGTTTGGGTGGTGGGAACACTGAAGCTTTCTTT. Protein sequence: CASSLGGGNTEAFF.

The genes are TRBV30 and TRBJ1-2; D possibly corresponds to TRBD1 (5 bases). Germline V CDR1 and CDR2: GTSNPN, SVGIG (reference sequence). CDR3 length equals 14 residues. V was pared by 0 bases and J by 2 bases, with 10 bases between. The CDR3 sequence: CAWSVQGANYGYTF. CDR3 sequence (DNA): TGTGCCTGGAGTGTACAAGGGGCCAACTATGGCTACACCTTC.

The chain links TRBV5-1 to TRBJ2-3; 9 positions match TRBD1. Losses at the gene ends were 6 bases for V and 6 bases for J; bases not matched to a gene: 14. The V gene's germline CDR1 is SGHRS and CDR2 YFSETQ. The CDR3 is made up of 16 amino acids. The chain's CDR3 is CASNPGQGRLRDTQYF. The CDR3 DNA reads TGCGCCAGCAACCCGGGACAGGGTCGGTTACGGGATACGCAGTATTTT.

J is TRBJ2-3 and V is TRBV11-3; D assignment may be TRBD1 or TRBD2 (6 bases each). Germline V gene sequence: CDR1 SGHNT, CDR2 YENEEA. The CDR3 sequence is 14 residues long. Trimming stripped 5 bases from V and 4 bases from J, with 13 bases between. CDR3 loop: CASSPRRGADTQYF. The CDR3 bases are TGTGCCAGCAGCCCGAGAAGGGGGGCAGATACGCAGTATTTT. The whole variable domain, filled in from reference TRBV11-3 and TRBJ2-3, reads EAGVVQSPRYKIIEKKQPVAFWCNPISGHNTLYWYLQNLGQGPELLIRYENEEAVDDSQLPKDRFSAERLKGVDSTLKIQPAELGDSAVYLCASSPRRGADTQYFGPGTRLTVL.

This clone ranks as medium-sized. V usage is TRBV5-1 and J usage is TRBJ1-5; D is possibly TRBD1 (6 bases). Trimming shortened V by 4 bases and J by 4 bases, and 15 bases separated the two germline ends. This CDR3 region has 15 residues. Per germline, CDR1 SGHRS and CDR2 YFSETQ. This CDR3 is CASSPEGTGNQPQHF. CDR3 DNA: TGCGCCAGCAGCCCGGAGGGAACAGGGAATCAGCCCCAGCATTTT.

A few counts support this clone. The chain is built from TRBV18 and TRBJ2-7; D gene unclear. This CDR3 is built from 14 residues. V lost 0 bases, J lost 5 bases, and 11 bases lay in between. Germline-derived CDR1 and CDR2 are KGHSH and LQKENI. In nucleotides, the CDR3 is TGTGCCAGCTCACCACCGGCGGACCCCCACGAGCAGTACTTC. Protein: CASSPPADPHEQYF.

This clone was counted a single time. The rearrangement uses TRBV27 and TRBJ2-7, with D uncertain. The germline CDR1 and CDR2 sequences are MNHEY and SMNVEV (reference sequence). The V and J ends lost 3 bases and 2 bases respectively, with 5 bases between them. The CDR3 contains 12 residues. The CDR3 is CASSLRTYEQYF. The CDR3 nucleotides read TGTGCCAGCAGTTTGAGGACCTACGAGCAGTACTTC.

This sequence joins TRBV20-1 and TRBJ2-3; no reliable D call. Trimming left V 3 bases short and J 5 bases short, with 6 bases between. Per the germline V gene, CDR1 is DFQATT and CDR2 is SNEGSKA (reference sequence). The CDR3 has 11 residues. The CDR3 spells CSASPRDTQYF. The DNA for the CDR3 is TGCAGTGCTAGTCCCCGAGATACGCAGTATTTT.

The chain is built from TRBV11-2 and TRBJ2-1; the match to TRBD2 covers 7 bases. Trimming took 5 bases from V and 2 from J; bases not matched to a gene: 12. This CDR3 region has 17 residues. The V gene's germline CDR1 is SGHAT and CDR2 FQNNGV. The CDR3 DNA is TGTGCCAGCAGCCCCCTGGGGGGGGGAACCGCCTACAATGAGCAGTTCTTC. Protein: CASSPLGGGTAYNEQFF. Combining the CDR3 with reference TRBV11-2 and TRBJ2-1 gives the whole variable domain EAGVAQSPRYKIIEKRQSVAFWCNPISGHATLYWYQQILGQGPKLLIQFQNNGVVDDSQLPKDRFSAERLKGVDSTLKIQPAKLEDSAVYLCASSPLGGGTAYNEQFFGPGTRLTVL.